This T cell receptor beta chain was recorded in a study of T cells in Graves' hyperthyroidism and ophthalmopathy. From RNA transcripts, TCR beta CDR3 regions were amplified. TCR CDR3 underwent first-round RT-PCR with the HTBI primer set. Via MiXCR, TCRdb re-called the multiplex PCR reads, giving one row per CDR3 protein. This table has a few hundred thousand distinct CDR3 sequences, around 46% appearing once. V shed 5 bases and J shed 4 bases, with 13 bases lying between them. The CDR3 spans 14 residues. Per the germline V gene, CDR1 is SGHTA and CDR2 is FQGTGA. This clonotype was sampled from an adult woman with Graves' disease, either hyperthyroidism or ophthalmopathy (not recorded which). Sequencing was carried out using peripheral blood or thyroid tissue (not recorded which). This sequence joins TRBV7-3 and TRBJ2-3; D is unresolved. The CDR3 nucleotides read TGTGCCAGCAGCGTCGCCCCTAGGTCAGATACGCAGTATTTT. Protein product: CASSVAPRSDTQYF. Full variable domain (missing parts from reference TRBV7-3 and TRBJ2-3): GAGVSQTPSNKVTEKGKYVELRCDPISGHTALYWYRQSLGQGPEFLIYFQGTGAADDSGLPNDRFFAVRPEGSVSTLKIQRTERGDSAVYLCASSVAPRSDTQYFGPGTRLTVL.